This T cell receptor (beta chain) was recorded in a study of blood T cells in healthy people across ages. Regarding the study as a whole: Higher diversity and more naive CD4+ cells were features of long-lived donors, compared to aged donors.

Primers used in a second PCR of roughly 7 to 12 cycles were a sample-barcoded 5' primer and a J-beta primer mix. Each cDNA molecule carried a tag from a template-switch adaptor that contained 12 random nucleotides. Each of the samples gave a minimum of 2.5 million paired-end reads that contained CDR3. Each CDR3 protein is one row after TCRdb ran MiXCR on the 5' RACE reads. Among 1,800,000 or so distinct CDR3 sequences listed, about two fifths were seen once. This clonotype appeared a few times. Its antigen is currently unknown. Each donor was a healthy Caucasian individual from Russia, aged 6 to 90. CDR1 is DFQATT, CDR2 SNEGSKA, per germline (reference sequence). Trimming shortened V by 5 bases and J by 3 bases, and 17 bases separated the two germline ends. The CDR3 covers 14 residues.

V usage is TRBV20-1 and J usage is TRBJ2-7; TRBD1 might be the D (5 bases). The sample was blood. This receptor was obtained from a human donor in good health. For the CDR3, the DNA is TGCAGTGCTCCCCAGGGAATCGAGGTCTACGAGCAGTACTTC. Translation gives CSAPQGIEVYEQYF.